This T cell receptor beta chain appears in the sequencing data of a study of T-cell reconstitution after alpha-beta-depleted transplantation in children. A TCRbeta library incorporating unique molecular identifiers was prepared. TCRdb re-called the PCR reads through MiXCR, storing one row per CDR3 protein. The table shows some 550,000 distinct CDR3 sequences, with roughly 18% occurring only once. This TCR derives from a human donor who donated a stem cell graft to a child with acute lymphoblastic leukemia. This specimen was PBMCs from the stem cell graft donor, taken from the stem cell graft.

CDR3 coding DNA: TGCAGTGCTAGCGGGCCAGCCAATTCACCCCTCCACTTT. This codes for CSASGPANSPLHF. This sequence joins TRBV20-1 and TRBJ1-6; no clear D. Germline loops: CDR1 DFQATT, CDR2 SNEGSKA (reference sequence). This CDR3 has 13 amino acids. V was trimmed by 3 bases and J by 7 bases, leaving 10 bases between them.